A selection of T cell receptor beta chains follows, all from one sample in a study of CD8 T cells in Susac syndrome. TCRdb processed the immunoSEQ multiplex PCR reads anew with MiXCR; each CDR3 protein has one entry. Of over 150,000 distinct CDR3 sequences in the sample, around 96% are singletons; the top ten hold roughly 0.094%. What was sequenced was CD4+ T cells from PBMCs. Receptor source: a human donor with multiple sclerosis. Each CDR3 is given with its conserved first and last residue. A D gene is named only where the DNA matches it firmly.

V	J	D	DNA	CDR3
TRBV7-9	TRBJ2-7	.	TGTGCCAGCAGCTTTGAAGGAGGGAGAGGGACCTACGAGCAGTACTTC	CASSFEGGRGTYEQYF
TRBV27	TRBJ2-5	TRBD1	TGTGCCAGCAGTATCGGGACAGATCTTGGAATTTGGACCCAGTACTTC	CASSIGTDLGIWTQYF
TRBV20-1	TRBJ1-6	TRBD1	TGCAGTGCTACCCGGACAGGGGAGTGGGGTTCACCCCTCCACTTT	CSATRTGEWGSPLHF
TRBV12-5	TRBJ2-7	TRBD1	TGTGCTAGTGGTACAGGACAGGGATTGACCTACGAGCAGTACTTC	CASGTGQGLTYEQYF
TRBV4-2	TRBJ1-6	TRBD1	TGTGCCAGCAGCCTAGGACAGGCTACTGAGGGTAATTCACCCCTCCACTTT	CASSLGQATEGNSPLHF
TRBV4-2	TRBJ2-3	TRBD2	TGTGCCAGCAGCCAATCGGATTTTTTAGCGGGAGGCACAGATACGCAGTATTTT	CASSQSDFLAGGTDTQYF
TRBV5-1	TRBJ2-7	TRBD2	TGCGCCAGCAGCCACCCGGCGGGGGCCTACGAGCAGTACTTC	CASSHPAGAYEQYF
TRBV9	TRBJ1-1	.	TGTGCCAGCAGCGTAGGCCCTACCACTGAAGCTTTCTTT	CASSVGPTTEAFF
TRBV29-1	TRBJ1-5	.	TGCAGCTTTGGGGAGGGTGGCAATCAGCCCCAGCATTTT	CSFGEGGNQPQHF
TRBV5-6	TRBJ1-2	.	TGTGCCAGCAGCTTGAAGGTCCTCTATGGCTACACCTTC	CASSLKVLYGYTF
TRBV4-1	TRBJ1-5	.	TGCGCCAGCAGCGGATACAGGGATGATCAGCCCCAGCATTTT	CASSGYRDDQPQHF
TRBV30	TRBJ2-2	.	TGTGCCTGGAGATCAACAGGGAACACCGGGGAGCTGTTTTTT	CAWRSTGNTGELFF
TRBV18	TRBJ1-1	TRBD1	TGTGCCAGCTCACGTCTGCCTTTACAGGGGCACTGGGGGACTGAAGCTTTCTTT	CASSRLPLQGHWGTEAFF
TRBV5-1	TRBJ2-5	TRBD2	TGCGCCAGCAGCTTGGCCAATAGCGGGGGGCAAGAGACCCAGTACTTC	CASSLANSGGQETQYF
TRBV9	TRBJ1-5	.	TGTGCCAGCAGCGTAGGGAGGGAGGGCAATCAGCCCCAGCATTTT	CASSVGREGNQPQHF
TRBV10-3	TRBJ2-6	.	TGTGCCAACGGGGGCGATGGGGCCAACGTCCTGACTTTC	CANGGDGANVLTF
TRBV7-2	TRBJ2-1	.	TGTGCCAGCAGCTTACCGGACACTGCCTACAATGAGCAGTTCTTC	CASSLPDTAYNEQFF
TRBV6-6	TRBJ2-3	TRBD2	TGTGCCAGCAGTCCCGGACTAGCGGGTGTGACAGATACGCAGTATTTT	CASSPGLAGVTDTQYF
TRBV29-1	TRBJ1-2	.	TGCAGCGTCAAATGGGGCCCAAATGGCTACACCTTC	CSVKWGPNGYTF
TRBV11-3	TRBJ2-2	.	TGTGCCAGCAGCCACGGATACACCGGGGAGCTGTTTTTT	CASSHGYTGELFF
TRBV19	TRBJ1-2	.	TGTGCCAGTACCAGTCCGGAGAGGTATGGCTACACCTTC	CASTSPERYGYTF
TRBV12-3/TRBV12-4	TRBJ1-1	.	TGTGCCAGCACCTCTCGGACGGACGAAGCTTTCTTT	CASTSRTDEAFF
TRBV12-3/TRBV12-4	TRBJ2-7	.	TGTGCCAGCAGTGCCCCCTCGACCTACGAGCAGTACTTC	CASSAPSTYEQYF
TRBV7-9	TRBJ2-7	TRBD1	TGTGCCAGCAGCTTACTCGAGGGGGCGTACGAGCAGTACTTC	CASSLLEGAYEQYF
TRBV24-1	TRBJ1-2	.	TGTGCCACCAGTGAGGGGGATGGCTACACCTTC	CATSEGDGYTF
TRBV5-4	TRBJ2-7	TRBD1	TGTGCCAGCAGCTTGAGCCTCCAGGGGGCCCACGAGCAGTACTTC	CASSLSLQGAHEQYF
TRBV9	TRBJ2-5	TRBD2	TGTGCCAGCAGCCGACCGGGACTAGCGGAGCGAGAGACCCAGTACTTC	CASSRPGLAERETQYF
TRBV20-1	TRBJ2-7	TRBD1	TGCAGTGCTCGGGACAGGGGCTTCGAAGAGCAGTACTTC	CSARDRGFEEQYF
TRBV7-9	TRBJ2-1	.	TGTGCCAGCAGCCTCCGTACGGGGGACAATGAGCAGTTCTTC	CASSLRTGDNEQFF
TRBV10-3	TRBJ1-6	.	TGTGCCATCAGTGAGTACGAGGGAAGGAGCGATTCACCCCTCCACTTT	CAISEYEGRSDSPLHF
TRBV4-1	TRBJ1-1	.	TGCGCCAGCAGCCAGTTCGACGGCGACACTGAAGCTTTCTTT	CASSQFDGDTEAFF